The clone carrying this T cell receptor (beta chain) has a handful of counts. Its antigen is as yet unknown. Preparation of the TCRbeta library used unique molecular identifiers. TCRdb used MiXCR to reprocess the PCR reads, holding one entry per CDR3 protein. The sample consists of hundreds of thousands of distinct CDR3 sequences, over 10% of them appearing once. The sample originates from a study of T-cell reconstitution after alpha-beta-depleted transplantation in children. This CDR3 has 16 amino acids. V lost 4 bases, J lost 2 bases, and 6 bases stayed unmatched. Germline values: CDR1 SGHAT, CDR2 FQNNGV. Notes on the study in general: The study reportedly traced alpha-beta T cells about two months after transplant to several hundred expanded graft clones. Newly produced T cells mostly accounted for T-cell counts and diversity one year post-transplant. There were some patients whose high TCRbeta diversity at day 60 came from surviving recipient T cells and thymic progenitors.

The sample was PBMCs, taken before TCRalphabeta/CD19-depleted stem cell transplant. This TCR was sampled from a girl aged 2 to 10 with congenital amegakaryocytic thrombocytopenia, due to receive a stem cell transplant. The rearrangement links TRBV11-2 to TRBJ2-1; 9 bases line up with TRBD1. CDR3 region: CASSSLDRGPYNEQFF. As DNA, the CDR3 is TGTGCCAGCAGCTCATTGGACAGGGGACCCTACAATGAGCAGTTCTTC.